Given below is one T cell receptor (beta chain) in context. The specificity of this receptor is unknown. No quality values exist for individual bases; no much larger clone is one base distant. The immunoSEQ Assay, a bias-controlled multiplex PCR, was used to amplify TCRbeta CDR3 regions from genomic DNA. On the study's bioinformatics: Nucleated cell counts per sample were estimated from amplification of reference gene primers within the assay. Sequence reads were collapsed and filtered to measure the absolute abundance of every unique TCRbeta CDR3 rearrangement. Productive Simpson clonality was computed per sample as the square root of Simpson's diversity index over productive rearrangements. As stored in TCRdb, this immuneACCESS dataset retains in-frame rearrangements with V and J assigned. A fraction of the clones does not appear; measured against another copy, unresolved V genes explain less than half of the discrepancy, and the remainder lacks a known reason. That table furnishes V, J and clone size, whereas the DNA furnished D and trimming. Here the sample has roughly 200,000 clones; around 77% occur a single time. The top ten clones comprise 6.5% to 7% of the sample.

The record originates from a study of blood T cell repertoires in COVID-19 (dated by TCRdb to between 2020 and 2021). Regarding the research as a whole: Samples covering the acute and convalescent phases of COVID-19 were provided by collaborators in the United States, Italy and Spain. Where available, HLA class I and class II types were taken from metadata supplied by the sample provider and were not determined by assay-based typing. The material from the prospective study consisted of cDNA or gDNA derived from T cells, B-cell-depleted T cells, or PBMCs. The dataset comprised deeply sampled blood TCRbeta repertoires from subjects exposed to, actively infected with, or recovered from COVID-19. The sample metadata nearly always contained a de-identified subject ID, COVID-19 status, age in years and sex. A freely available public database, intended as a resource for researchers studying the immune response to SARS-CoV-2, is where the repertoires were released. Samples came from the ongoing ImmuneRACE study (first 160 participants) plus 1,254 subjects from 6 global collaborators.

Collaborating institutions collected whole blood in K2EDTA tubes following their own protocols. For TCRbeta analysis, collaborator samples were shipped as frozen whole blood, as isolated PBMCs, or as DNA extracted from either sample type. The full study reports these points: How much clinical and demographic metadata was included differed by source and by participant, and the metadata was provided uncurated.

For CDR1 and CDR2, the germline V gene lists SNHLY and FYNNEI. Trimming removed 2 bases from V and 3 bases from J, leaving 8 bases between the germline ends. From the cysteine up to the phenylalanine, the CDR3 has a length of 14 residues. The sequence is cut down to CDR3 DNA, 42 bases in frame from base 1. This TCR derives from a man aged 65-85 years with active or convalescent COVID-19. Sequenced sample: peripheral blood. Recombination connected TRBV2 to TRBJ2-4, with the D segment identity uncertain. The CDR3 has the sequence CASSETSYKNIQYF. The DNA sequence is TGTGCCAGCAGTGAAACGAGCTACAAAAACATTCAGTACTTC.